A selection of T cell receptor beta chains follows, all from one sample in a study of cytomegalovirus exposure and HLA in healthy donors. Profiling relied on immunoSEQ multiplex PCR, and the TCRdb table lists in-frame clones only, not all of them. The sample has roughly 78,000 clones. Input material: PBMCs. These receptors all come from a boy aged 5-17 years in good health and CMV-seronegative. CDR3s include the opening cysteine and the closing phenylalanine or tryptophan. The order of the fields is V gene, J gene, D gene, CDR3 DNA, CDR3 protein. D genes are given only for firm matches.

TRBV7-9	TRBJ1-6	TRBD1	TGTGCCAGCAGCCCCAAAGGGGGCTCACCCCTCCACTTT	CASSPKGGSPLHF
TRBV4-1	TRBJ1-2	.	TGCGCCAGCAGCCAAGTGGGACTAGAGCACTATGGCTACACCTTC	CASSQVGLEHYGYTF
TRBV7-2	TRBJ2-7	.	TGTGCCAGCAGCGCCCATTTGACAGCCCCATTGAACGAGCAGTACTTC	CASSAHLTAPLNEQYF
TRBV4-2	TRBJ2-2	TRBD2	TGTGCCAGCAGCCAAGGAGTACTAGCGGGAGGAGCCGGGGAGCTGTTTTTT	CASSQGVLAGGAGELFF
TRBV18	TRBJ1-1	.	TGTGCCAGCTCACCGAGTCACGGGGACACTGAAGCTTTCTTT	CASSPSHGDTEAFF
TRBV4-2	TRBJ2-7	TRBD2	TGTGCCAGCAGCCAAGAGCAGCGGGAGTTCTACGAGCAGTACTTC	CASSQEQREFYEQYF
TRBV6-5	TRBJ1-2	.	TGTGCCAGCAGTTCACAGGGTTTCAGTGGCTACACCTTC	CASSSQGFSGYTF
TRBV2	TRBJ1-1	.	TGTGCCAGCAGTGGACTCGGGCAGGGGAACACTGAAGCTTTCTTT	CASSGLGQGNTEAFF
TRBV19	TRBJ2-5	.	TGTGCCAGTAGTATAGTCGGGACAACCCACCCAGTGACCCAGTACTTC	CASSIVGTTHPVTQYF
TRBV12-5	TRBJ2-2	TRBD1	TGTGCTAGTGGTTTAAGACAGGGGGCGGCCGGGGAGCTGTTTTTT	CASGLRQGAAGELFF
TRBV10-3	TRBJ1-1	TRBD1	TGTGCCATCAGTGCGACAGGGTGGGAAACTGAAGCTTTCTTT	CAISATGWETEAFF
TRBV6-5	TRBJ1-1	.	TGTGCCGTACATAGGACAGTAGACACTGAAGCTTTCTTT	CAVHRTVDTEAFF
TRBV7-2	TRBJ2-3	TRBD2	TGTGCCAGCAGCTTAGTCGGTAGCGGGAGGGCCGCAGATACGCAGTATTTT	CASSLVGSGRAADTQYF